This entry is about one T cell receptor beta chain. This clone was detected only a few times. Its antigen is currently not known. No base quality values were provided; no much bigger clone lies one nucleotide off. The cohort consisted of 600 or so healthy bone marrow donors. At the time of sampling, every cohort member was nominally healthy, though immune exposures that went unrecorded were likely present. The donor was CMV seronegative and belonged to the group of around 400 seronegative cohort members. Every donor gave a peripheral blood sample, and the peripheral blood mononuclear cells from that sample were used for TCR beta sequencing. The Qiagen DNeasy Blood Extraction Kit was used to extract genomic DNA from the blood cell samples. This entry belongs to a study of cytomegalovirus exposure and HLA in healthy donors (dated by TCRdb to the late 2010s). About the study as a whole: In an earlier analysis of fewer than 750 of the donors, about 260 Gb of sequence data and 117 million unique TCR beta sequences from about 190 million T cells were reported. About 330 gigabases of sequencing data and 70 million to 100 million unique TCR sequences made up an early release that covered some 640 HLA-typed donors. Of the roughly 400 genotyped donors, 81% were placed in the genetic ancestry cluster associated with self-reported Caucasian donors. The study aimed to test whether signatures of past pathogen exposure could be identified by cataloging public T cell receptors. The T cell repertoires of several hundred subjects were profiled by immunosequencing and related to cytomegalovirus serostatus. Along with the roughly 670-subject first cohort, a separate validation cohort of 120 different subjects was used. The study combined high-throughput TCR immunosequencing, statistical association of individual TCRs with disease status, and machine learning to predict cytomegalovirus infection status. To study patterns of TCR occurrence, a later analysis re-analyzed previously published TCR beta repertoires from 666 donors and added high-resolution HLA genotyping. In the later analysis, no new phenotypic data were used to find candidate immune exposures; instead, reliance was placed on TCR beta sequences and their occurrence across donors. An earlier analysis of approximately 500 of the donors applied high-throughput TCR beta sequencing to assess whether each TCR beta V gene segment acted as functional or pseudogenic. Donor age, sex, ethnicity and CMV serostatus were compiled together with the repertoire data. Genome-wide SNP genotypes for about 60% of the roughly 700 donors were used in a later genetic analysis, which treated that subset as a discovery cohort. All discovery cohort repertoires had been generated using a single sequencing platform. HLA typing covered class I and class II loci at four-digit resolution. The number of typed donors differed by locus: 629-630 for A, B, C, DRB1 and DQB1; 522 for DQA1; 606 for DPA1; and around 490 for DPB1. Because of strong linkage in the cohort, five DR-DQ haplotypes were treated as single units for association and clustering. Across some 400 genotyped donors of the cohort, an average of about 240,000 unique TCR beta nucleotide sequences per donor were sequenced, and roughly 20% of those sequences were non-productive.

Libraries were prepared through the immunoSEQ multiplex PCR assay. For the multiplex PCR, a mixture combining 60 forward primers for TCR Vbeta segments and 13 reverse primers for TCR Jbeta segments was used. The CDR3 region of rearranged TCR beta genes was amplified from genomic DNA by a multiplex PCR assay. The Illumina HiSeq System was used to sequence the amplified TCR beta libraries as 87-base-pair reads. The authors processed their data as follows. Across the roughly 600 repertoires, a later analysis counted about 81 million unique TCR beta chains, some 11 million of which were shared by at least two donors. A nearest-neighbor algorithm error-corrected the raw reads and collapsed the reads into unique sequences, merging closely related sequences to remove PCR and sequencing errors. Alignment of CDR3 sequences to IMGT reference sequences was used to assign V, D and J gene segments. For a sequence to be retained, at least a six-nucleotide match to both a V gene segment and a J gene segment was required. A rearrangement counted as productive if the CDR3 had no stop codons and remained in frame with V and J, and every other rearrangement counted as non-productive. Following IMGT convention, CDR3 was defined as the stretch from the second conserved V-encoded cysteine to the conserved J-encoded phenylalanine. In an earlier analysis of just under 600 of the donors, sequences lacking an unambiguous match to a single V gene segment were excluded. An earlier analysis of a few hundred of the donors called V segments functional above 56.7% productive rearrangements and segregating when the between-donor standard deviation exceeded 5%. A statistical classification framework was built to diagnose cytomegalovirus status from the catalog of TCR beta chain sequences. In a later analysis, V and J genes were assigned by comparing TCR nucleotide sequences against IMGT/GENE-DB human TR gene sequences. In a later analysis, CDR3 sequences and most-parsimonious VDJ recombination scenarios were assigned using the TCRdist pipeline. A later analysis defined each TCR beta chain by its CDR3 amino acid sequence plus V-gene family, and excluded reads lacking a unique V-gene family. A later analysis removed several hundred highly shared, low-generation-probability nucleotide sequences to deal with suspected cross-contamination and a sequencing artifact. In a later analysis, a clonal expansion index for each public chain was calculated from normalized within-repertoire ranks of inferred template counts. In a later analysis, generation probabilities were computed using a VDJ recombination model fitted to out-of-frame rearrangements, and the results were checked against IGoR. In a later analysis, hypergeometric tests were used to score TCR-TCR, TCR-HLA and TCR-CMV co-occurrence, with a repertoire-size bias correction applied to TCR pairs. False discovery rates were estimated in a later analysis by permuting HLA or CMV assignments 20 times. In a later analysis, co-occurring TCRs were grouped using DBSCAN, with TCRdist sequence similarity added in when clustering inside HLA-allele-positive subsets. Repertoires with fewer than 30,000 or more than 120,000 public chains, plus five repertoires with anomalous nucleotide sharing, were excluded from co-occurrence clustering. TCRdb took this table from immuneACCESS and kept in-frame rearrangements with V and J called. Such tables lack part of the clones; where checked against another copy, unresolved V genes explain under half of the gap, and the rest is unexplained. The V and J calls and clone size are taken from that table; D and trimming were inferred from the DNA. This sample comprises 90,000 to 100,000 clones, approximately 70% of them detected only once. The leading ten clones occupy roughly 2.7% of the sample.

The CDR3 has 13 amino acids, counting the end cysteine and phenylalanine. Left in the record is the CDR3 DNA by itself, 39 bases read in frame from the first base. The germline V gene encodes CDR1 MNHEY and CDR2 SMNVEV (reference sequence). V is clipped by 3 bases and J by 4 bases, and the sequence between their germline boundaries is 9 bases long. General conclusions and limits of the study: Because HLA typing was missing for some donors at each locus, association tests included only the typed subset. In a later analysis, TCR association rates were found to vary across HLA loci, with the most associated TCRs seen for DRB1 alleles and the fewest for HLA-C alleles. Most TCR sequences were seen in very few donors, while some public TCRs were found in many individuals. At a false discovery rate of 0.05, a later analysis linked approximately 18,000 TCR beta sequences to specific HLA alleles. In a later analysis, most CMV-associated TCR beta chains were found to appear HLA-restricted, with HLA associations seemingly driven largely by CMV exposure. According to a later analysis, parvovirus B19, influenza, CMV and Epstein-Barr virus appeared linked to several top co-occurrence clusters. An association between a missense DCLRE1C variant and V-gene and J-gene trimming of TCR beta chains was found in a later genetic analysis and replicated in an independent cohort. The sequencing pipeline was judged likely to have produced a cluster of highly shared sequence variants as a technical artifact. A further reported finding was that TCR beta sequences accurately predicted the HLA-A and HLA-B alleles for most subjects in the first cohort. Roughly uniform sequencing depth across donors was assumed in presence/absence analyses, although this assumption may not hold. The study listed 150 to 200 TCR beta chains as associated with cytomegalovirus. Over 15 rarely observed V segments, including chromosome 9 orphons, were excluded from the earlier analysis of several hundred of the donors because counts were too low. In vitro tests confirmed that three of the cytomegalovirus-associated TCR beta chains recognize cytomegalovirus antigens. Strong co-occurrence of HLA alleles, especially DR and DQ, made assigning TCR associations to individual alleles difficult. For the cohort, immune exposure information was limited to CMV serostatus. Some IMGT-functional V segments, including TRBV6-2 and TRBV6-3, could not be told apart with the 87-base-pair reads, so those segments were excluded. According to the authors, the approach could potentially be generalized to other disease states and immunological phenotypes. Compared with the roughly 720-donor mean, donors in an Asian-associated ancestry cluster had fewer N-insertions in productive TCRs, according to a later genetic analysis. Correlated functional status among segregating V segments might reflect linkage disequilibrium, but an unknown experimental factor could not be ruled out. A later analysis found that HLA-associated TCR beta chains were more clonally expanded and had lower generation probabilities than equally common non-associated chains. In both the original and validation cohorts, the classifier was reported to diagnose cytomegalovirus status with high specificity and sensitivity. The cohort was sequenced for TCR beta chains only, and without alpha or paired-chain data the features that could be detected were limited. Broadly in line with IMGT annotations, most TCR beta V segments showed up in productive rearrangements about 90% or about 30% of the time in an earlier analysis of a few hundred of the donors.

Sequencing input: PBMCs. The rearranged chain carries TRBV27 and TRBJ1-1, with an unclear D gene assignment. This clonotype originated in a man aged 50-60 years in good health and CMV-seronegative. The CDR3 region reads CASSFPGSTEAFF. DNA sequence: TGTGCCAGCAGTTTCCCGGGGAGCACTGAAGCTTTCTTT.